The 11 T cell receptor beta chains below come from one sample, sequenced in a study of memory CD4+ T cells and cytomegalovirus serostatus. Assay: immunoSEQ multiplex PCR; the TCRdb copy retains only in-frame clones and omits some. The profile shows approximately 40,000 clones, approximately 84% of them singletons. The sort gate was single viable CD3+CD4+CD8-CD45RO+ cells for memory CD4+ T cells. Sequenced input: memory CD4+ T cells from blood. The receptors derive from an adult in good health and CMV-seronegative.

This chain connects TRBV19 to TRBJ2-2; 7 bases line up with TRBD1. The CDR3 covers 13 residues. V shed 5 bases and J 6 bases; nucleotides not matched to a gene: 3. From germline, CDR1 is LNHDA and CDR2 SQIVND (reference sequence). CDR3 residues: CASSVTGPGELFF. The CDR3 nucleotides are TGTGCCAGTAGTGTGACAGGGCCCGGGGAGCTGTTTTTT.

A few counts support this clone. V is TRBV5-6 and J is TRBJ1-1; TRBD1 is a possible D gene (5 bases). CDR1 is SGHDT and CDR2 is YYEEEE in the germline V gene. The CDR3 contains 12 residues. Trimming stripped 4 bases from V and 10 bases from J, with 14 bases between. CDR3 sequence reads: CASSLGVGGAFF. CDR3 nucleotide sequence: TGTGCCAGCAGCCTGGGGGTGGGGGGAGCTTTCTTT.

The rearrangement uses TRBV10-3 and TRBJ1-6; tentative D call: TRBD1 (6 bases). Trimming removed 7 bases at V and 7 bases at J, with 14 bases between. Germline CDR1 ENHRY, CDR2 SYGVKD. This CDR3 region has 14 residues. CDR3 DNA sequence: TGTGCCATCACCGGACAGCCTGGGAATTCACCCCTCCACTTT. Its translation is CAITGQPGNSPLHF.

CDR3 in amino acids: CASSPLPSQAYTEAFF. As DNA, the CDR3 is TGTGCCAGCTCACCACTCCCCTCTCAGGCTTACACTGAAGCTTTCTTT. The J gene is TRBJ1-1, the V gene TRBV18; D is uncertain. Trimming cost V 1 base and J 3 bases, with 15 bases left between them. This CDR3 spans 16 amino acids. In germline, CDR1 is KGHSH, CDR2 LQKENI.

This clone was seen a few times. The rearrangement uses TRBV11-1 and TRBJ2-7; D is tentatively TRBD1 or TRBD2 (7 bases each). Germline CDR1 reads SGHAT; CDR2 reads FQDESV (reference sequence). Trimming cost V 5 bases and J 2 bases, with 28 bases left between them. This CDR3 has 19 residues. The CDR3 DNA reads TGTGCCAGCAGCATCTCGGGGGGTGACAGGGCCCGAAGTACCTACGAGCAGTACTTC. As protein: CASSISGGDRARSTYEQYF.

This clone was seen only a few times. The chain is built from TRBV30 and TRBJ1-6; D is uncertain. V was trimmed by 2 bases and J by 7 bases, leaving 12 bases between them. The CDR3 is 14 residues long. Germline V gives CDR1 GTSNPN, CDR2 SVGIG (reference sequence). The CDR3 spells CAWSIPEPNSPLHF. For the CDR3, the DNA is TGTGCCTGGAGTATACCGGAGCCAAATTCACCCCTCCACTTT.

This clone was counted between two and nine times. The chain joins TRBV6-6 to TRBJ1-4; 8 positions match TRBD1. This CDR3 is built from 15 residues. The trim removed 6 bases at V and 4 bases at J, leaving 7 bases unmatched. Looked up from germline, CDR1 is MNHNY and CDR2 is SVGAGI (reference sequence). DNA of the CDR3: TGTGCCAGCAGGGCGACAGGGGAGTTTAATGAAAAACTGTTTTTT. It translates to CASRATGEFNEKLFF.

The chain has TRBV29-1 and TRBJ2-5, with unresolved D. Germline V gene lookup returns CDR1 SQVTM and CDR2 ANQGSEA. This CDR3 has 12 amino acids. V lost 8 bases, J lost 2 bases, and 12 bases lay in between. The CDR3 here is CSHLGFQETQYF. Written as DNA, the CDR3 is TGCAGCCATCTAGGGTTTCAAGAGACCCAGTACTTC.

To note about this clone: This is likely a read error, given that the CDR3 carries no conserved phenylalanine or tryptophan at its end. The genes are TRBV5-4 and TRBJ1-2; possible D gene TRBD1, 6 bases. The germline gives CDR1 SGHNT, CDR2 YYREEE (reference sequence). The CDR3 is 16 residues long. The V gene lost 0 bases and the J gene lost 4 bases, with 16 bases spanning the gap. This chain's CDR3 is CASSLARRPDSYGYTL. In DNA form, the CDR3 reads TGTGCCAGCAGCTTGGCCCGGAGGCCGGACAGCTATGGCTACACCCTC.

The chain combines TRBV19 with TRBJ1-6; D remains unclear. V lost 5 bases, J lost 13 bases, and 15 bases lay in between. Per the germline V gene, CDR1 is LNHDA and CDR2 is SQIVND (reference sequence). This CDR3 contains 13 residues. The CDR3 spells CASSSAGLGPLHF. The CDR3 DNA sequence: TGTGCCAGTAGTTCGGCAGGTTTGGGTCCCCTCCACTTT.

The rearrangement links TRBV29-1 to TRBJ2-2; D uncertain. CDR1 is SQVTM, CDR2 ANQGSEA, per germline. V was trimmed by 1 base and J by 2 bases, leaving 8 bases between them. This CDR3 contains 14 residues. CDR3 nucleotides: TGCAGCGTTGAAGGGACCAAAAACACCGGGGAGCTGTTTTTT. Translated: CSVEGTKNTGELFF.